This TCR beta chain was captured by sequencing in a study of T-cell reconstitution after alpha-beta-depleted transplantation in children. This sample's TCRbeta library carried unique molecular identifier barcodes. MiXCR was run by TCRdb on the PCR reads, yielding one entry per CDR3 protein. The sample has hundreds of thousands of distinct CDR3 sequences, roughly 17% seen once. The CDR3 loop spans 17 amino acids. With 0 bases removed from V and 6 bases from J, the gap between germline ends came to 19 bases. CDR1 and CDR2 from the germline V gene are LGHNA and YSLEER. This clonotype was seen ten or more times.

This TCR was recovered from a human donor who donated a stem cell graft to a child with acute myeloid leukemia. The chain links TRBV4-3 to TRBJ2-3; unclear D gene. Sequenced here: PBMCs from the stem cell graft donor, sampled from the stem cell graft. As DNA, the CDR3 is TGCGCCAGCAGCCAAGATCTGACCAAGGAATATAGGGATACGCAGTATTTT. Its translation: CASSQDLTKEYRDTQYF.